The 3 T cell receptor beta chains below all came from one sample that was sequenced in a study of response to subunit inactivated influenza vaccine. TCRdb processed the RT-PCR reads anew with MiXCR; each CDR3 protein has one entry. The profile shows approximately 500,000 distinct CDR3 sequences, under 30% of them singletons. Another study also made use of these data, one on T cells expressing NK-cell markers. As reported in that work: A 5'RACE template switching approach incorporating UMIs was used to make TCR beta cDNA.

Sequencing used CD4+ T cells sorted from PBMCs, obtained about 12 days after vaccination. Source of these receptors: a man in his fifties or sixties who received an inactivated influenza vaccine.

A few counts support this clonotype. The V call is TRBV6-5, the J call TRBJ2-6, with unresolved D. The CDR3 consists of 14 residues. In germline, CDR1 is MNHEY, CDR2 SVGAGI. The V end lost 4 bases, the J end lost 2 bases, and 6 bases lay between the germline ends. Here the CDR3 reads CASSFFPGANVLTF. The CDR3 coding sequence is TGTGCCAGCAGTTTTTTCCCTGGGGCCAACGTCCTGACTTTC.

This chain joins TRBV9 and TRBJ2-2, with unresolved D. Germline values: CDR1 SGDLS, CDR2 YYNGEE. Trimming shortened V by 4 bases and J by 7 bases, and 14 bases separated the two germline ends. This CDR3 spans 14 amino acids. CDR3 coding DNA: TGTGCCAGCAGCCAGACCTTGTCAGGCGGGGAGCTGTTTTTT. Translating gives CASSQTLSGGELFF.

This clonotype turned up a few times. V gene TRBV24-1 combines with J gene TRBJ2-2, with 9 bases aligning to TRBD1. Germline CDR1 and CDR2: KGHDR and SFDVKD. The ends lost 3 bases at V and 9 bases at J; junction bases unmatched: 10. CDR3 size: 16 residues. The CDR3 region is CATSDPSGQGPWELFF. The CDR3 coding sequence is TGTGCCACCAGTGATCCCTCGGGACAGGGACCATGGGAGCTGTTTTTT.